Below are 26 T cell receptor beta chains sequenced from a single sample in a study of a mutant IDH1 vaccine in newly diagnosed glioma. TCRdb keeps only in-frame clones here, not all; method: immunoSEQ multiplex PCR. In the table there are 100,000 to 120,000 clones, under 90% of which are singletons. For these receptors, no antigen is known. Indicated time point: week 11, during vaccination. One vaccine dose held 300 ug of mutant IDH1 20-mer peptide and came with topical imiquimod. Source: PBMCs, taken from a glioma patient whose treatment included an IDH1 peptide vaccine. The receptors here all came from a woman in her fifties or sixties with glioma.

The chain links TRBV11-3 to TRBJ1-1; D is undetermined. Trimming shortened V by 6 bases and J by 2 bases, and 10 bases separated the two germline ends. The germline V gene has CDR1 SGHNT and CDR2 YENEEA. The CDR3 has 13 amino acids. The CDR3 DNA reads TGTGCCAGCAGTCAGGAGGGAAACACTGAAGCTTTCTTT. Its protein product is CASSQEGNTEAFF.

The chain combines TRBV19 with TRBJ1-2; a weak D match, TRBD1 (6 bases). Per germline, CDR1 LNHDA and CDR2 SQIVND (reference sequence). The germline V and J ends were trimmed by 6 bases and 5 bases, with 13 bases remaining between them. The CDR3 covers 13 residues. CDR3 nucleotides: TGTGCCAGTAGCAAGTACCAGGGGTATGGCTACACCTTC. Protein sequence: CASSKYQGYGYTF.

This chain connects TRBV10-1 to TRBJ1-1; 8 nucleotides align to TRBD1. Germline CDR1 WNHNN, CDR2 SYGVQD (reference sequence). Trimming cost V 6 bases and J 0 bases; bases outside gene matches: 6. The CDR3 contains 15 residues. The CDR3 spells CASSPDRGVNTEAFF. CDR3 DNA: TGCGCCAGCAGCCCCGACAGGGGAGTGAACACTGAAGCTTTCTTT.

This chain connects TRBV28 to TRBJ2-7; D might be TRBD2 (6 bases). This CDR3 contains 16 residues. CDR1 is MDHEN, CDR2 SYDVKM, per germline. Deletions cut 7 bases from V and 0 bases from J, with 19 bases between. As DNA, the CDR3 is TGTGCCAGCAAAAGAATATCGGGGACTCTCTCCTACGAGCAGTACTTC. Its protein is CASKRISGTLSYEQYF.

The chain employs TRBV7-9 and TRBJ2-1; a weak D match, TRBD2 (7 bases). The CDR3 contains 15 residues. Trimming took off 5 bases at V and 8 bases at J, with 19 bases between the two ends. Germline lookup yields CDR1 SEHNR and CDR2 FQNEAQ (reference sequence). In DNA, the CDR3 is TGTGCCAGCAGCCCGAGGGGGGCGGGGGATGATGAGCAGTTCTTC. Protein sequence: CASSPRGAGDDEQFF.

The V call is TRBV30, the J call TRBJ1-2; D possibly corresponds to TRBD1 (5 bases). V was trimmed by 7 bases and J by 5 bases, leaving 17 bases between them. CDR3 length: 13 residues. Per germline, CDR1 GTSNPN and CDR2 SVGIG (reference sequence). The CDR3 DNA sequence: TGTGCCTTAATGGGGGTCGGCGAGTATGGCTACACCTTC. Translating it yields CALMGVGEYGYTF. The whole variable domain, remainder taken from reference TRBV30 and TRBJ1-2, is SQTIHQWPATLVQPVGSPLSLECTVEGTSNPNLYWYRQAAGRGLQLLFYSVGIGQISSEVPQNLSASRPQDRQFILSSKKLLLSDSGFYLCALMGVGEYGYTFGSGTRLTVV.

V usage is TRBV10-3 and J usage is TRBJ2-1; 8 bases align to TRBD2. Germline CDR1 is ENHRY and CDR2 is SYGVKD. Unmatched junction bases numbered 7, after V lost 5 bases and J lost 4 bases. The CDR3 loop spans 15 amino acids. The CDR3 loop is CAISPVSGTYNEQFF. Here the CDR3 DNA reads TGTGCCATCAGTCCTGTTAGCGGGACGTACAATGAGCAGTTCTTC.

The genes are TRBV29-1 and TRBJ2-3; D is uncertain. V shed 4 bases and J shed 0 bases, with 11 bases lying between them. The CDR3 runs 14 residues. The V gene's germline CDR1 is SQVTM and CDR2 ANQGSEA. CDR3 residues: CSVGRLTSTDTQYF. The DNA for the CDR3 is TGCAGCGTTGGAAGACTTACTAGCACAGATACGCAGTATTTT.

This chain joins TRBV28 and TRBJ1-3; no clear D gene. The CDR3 sequence is 15 residues long. CDR1 and CDR2 (germline): MDHEN, SYDVKM. V was pared by 6 bases and J by 1 base, with 13 bases between. In nucleotides, the CDR3 is TGTGCCAGCAGCCCATCCCCGGCTTCTGGAAACACCATATATTTT. This encodes CASSPSPASGNTIYF. The entire variable domain, with the rest obtained from reference TRBV28 and TRBJ1-3, is as follows: DVKVTQSSRYLVKRTGEKVFLECVQDMDHENMFWYRQDPGLGLRLIYFSYDVKMKEKGDIPEGYSVSREKKERFSLILESASTNQTSMYLCASSPSPASGNTIYFGEGSWLTVV.

The gene calls are TRBV6-1 and TRBJ2-7, with D perhaps assigned TRBD1 or TRBD2 (7 bases each). Trimming removed 2 bases at V and 12 bases at J, with 38 bases between. The CDR3 is 20 residues long. Germline V gene lookup returns CDR1 MNHNS and CDR2 SASEGT. The CDR3 is CASSERSGGANRGPQKERYF. In DNA, the CDR3 is TGTGCCAGCAGTGAAAGATCGGGGGGCGCTAACAGGGGACCCCAGAAGGAGAGGTACTTC.

The genes are TRBV5-1 and TRBJ2-7; D uncertain. The germline V gene has CDR1 SGHRS and CDR2 YFSETQ. V was clipped by 3 bases and J by 0 bases, with 10 bases between them. The CDR3 has 14 residues. The DNA of the CDR3 is TGCGCCAGCAGCTCCCAGCAGTTCTCCTACGAGCAGTACTTC. It encodes CASSSQQFSYEQYF.

J is TRBJ2-7 and V is TRBV28, with D possibly being TRBD2 (5 bases). With 6 bases removed from V and 2 bases from J, the gap between germline ends came to 11 bases. Germline CDR1 MDHEN, CDR2 SYDVKM. The CDR3 runs 13 residues. CDR3 residues: CASRVGAAYEQYF. CDR3 nucleotides: TGTGCCAGCAGAGTGGGAGCAGCCTACGAGCAGTACTTC.

This chain uses TRBV4-2 with TRBJ1-1; D is ambiguous. CDR1 and CDR2 from the germline V gene are LGHNA and YNFKEQ. CDR3 length equals 14 residues. V was trimmed by 0 bases and J by 5 bases, leaving 10 bases between them. This CDR3 reads CASSQDTSATEAFF. DNA for the CDR3: TGTGCCAGCAGCCAAGACACTTCGGCTACTGAAGCTTTCTTT.

This clone was seen once. The chain couples TRBV6-1 to TRBJ2-1; D unclear. V was clipped by 5 bases and J by 15 bases, with 14 bases between them. The CDR3 extends over 11 amino acids. The germline V gene has CDR1 MNHNS and CDR2 SASEGT. CDR3 nucleotides: TGTGCCAGCAGTCTAGGGATCCCCCCGTTCTTC. This encodes CASSLGIPPFF.

The chain has TRBV19 and TRBJ2-3; TRBD1 is a possible D gene (6 bases). The CDR3 sequence is 15 residues long. With 3 bases removed from V and 1 base from J, the gap between germline ends came to 11 bases. The germline CDR1 and CDR2 sequences are LNHDA and SQIVND (reference sequence). The CDR3 sequence: CASSMVAGGTDTQYF. The DNA for the CDR3 is TGTGCCAGTAGTATGGTGGCAGGGGGCACAGATACGCAGTATTTT.

The chain is built from TRBV6-5 and TRBJ1-2, with TRBD1 identical over 10 bases. This CDR3 is 14 amino acids long. With V trimmed by 5 bases and J by 8 bases, 8 bases remained unmatched. CDR1 is MNHEY, CDR2 SVGAGI, per germline. Here the CDR3 DNA reads TGTGCCAGCAGTCCCCGGGACAGGGGCAGCGGCTACACCTTC. It yields the protein CASSPRDRGSGYTF.

This clone has only a few counts. The rearrangement links TRBV2 to TRBJ1-3; 9 positions agree with TRBD1. The trim removed 6 bases at V and 7 bases at J, leaving 7 bases unmatched. The CDR3 has 14 amino acids. The germline CDR1 and CDR2 sequences are SNHLY and FYNNEI. CDR3 sequence (DNA): TGTGCCAGCAGGATGGGACAGGGACGGAACACCATATATTTT. It encodes CASRMGQGRNTIYF.

This chain connects TRBV23-1 to TRBJ2-7; perhaps D is TRBD1 or TRBD2 (6 bases each). TRBV23-1 belongs to the ORF category, with a function that is uncertain. This CDR3 has 17 residues. V was clipped by 4 bases and J by 1 base, with 20 bases between them. The CDR3 loop reads CASSPGEPTGESYEQYF. The CDR3 DNA follows: TGCGCCAGCAGTCCAGGGGAGCCAACGGGGGAGTCCTACGAGCAGTACTTC.

The chain is built from TRBV2 and TRBJ2-7, with 9 bases aligning to TRBD2. The CDR3 contains 13 residues. J lost 2 bases, V lost 6 bases, and 2 bases had no gene match. Germline loops: CDR1 SNHLY, CDR2 FYNNEI. The CDR3 coding sequence is TGTGCCAGCAGGACTAGCGGAACCTACGAGCAGTACTTC. It yields the protein CASRTSGTYEQYF.

The rearrangement uses TRBV19 and TRBJ1-5; D not certain. Germline loops: CDR1 LNHDA, CDR2 SQIVND (reference sequence). The CDR3 is 13 amino acids. The V end lost 8 bases, the J end lost 0 bases, and 8 bases lay between the germline ends. For the CDR3, the DNA is TGTGCCAGTGGGGAAGATAGCAATCAGCCCCAGCATTTT. Its translation is CASGEDSNQPQHF.

A remark on this clone: At one of its ends the junction is not consistent with the germline gene, which may arise from a read error. The rearrangement links TRBV27 to TRBJ2-1, with 15 positions matching TRBD2. Germline V lookup: CDR1 MNHEY, CDR2 SMNVEV (reference sequence). The CDR3 loop spans 18 amino acids. The CDR3 bases are TGTGCCAGCAGTTTGGGGACTAGCGGGAGGCCCTCCCACAATGAGCAGTTCTTC. This sequence encodes CASSLGTSGRPSHNEQFF.

The rearrangement joins TRBV27 to TRBJ2-7; TRBD2 matches 7 bases. CDR1 MNHEY and CDR2 SMNVEV come from the germline V gene (reference sequence). CDR3 size: 14 residues. With 7 bases clipped from V and 1 base from J, the junction kept 7 bases outside the gene matches. This CDR3 is CASTLSGKSYEQYF. CDR3 bases: TGTGCCAGCACCTTAAGCGGGAAGTCCTACGAGCAGTACTTC.

The chain employs TRBV28 and TRBJ1-2, with D possibly matching TRBD1 (6 bases). Trimming stripped 5 bases from V and 4 bases from J, with 14 bases between. The CDR3 consists of 14 residues. The germline gives CDR1 MDHEN, CDR2 SYDVKM. The CDR3 DNA is TGTGCCAGCAGTCTGTCGGACAGCATCTATGGCTACACCTTC. Protein product: CASSLSDSIYGYTF.

Only a few counts were recorded for this clone. The rearrangement uses TRBV5-1 and TRBJ1-1; no clear D gene. This CDR3 region has 15 residues. V gave up 4 bases and J gave up 0 bases, with 13 bases separating them. Germline V gene sequence: CDR1 SGHRS, CDR2 YFSETQ. CDR3 protein: CASSPDGMMNTEAFF. CDR3 sequence (DNA): TGCGCCAGCAGCCCCGATGGGATGATGAACACTGAAGCTTTCTTT. Looking up the rest from reference TRBV5-1 and TRBJ1-1 gives the full variable domain: KAGVTQTPRYLIKTRGQQVTLSCSPISGHRSVSWYQQTPGQGLQFLFEYFSETQRNKGNFPGRFSGRQFSNSRSEMNVSTLELGDSALYLCASSPDGMMNTEAFFGQGTRLTVV.

The chain recombines TRBV7-6 with TRBJ2-5, with 8 positions matching TRBD2. Gene TRBJ2-7 matches the end of the DNA better, so the J call may be wrong. The CDR3 has 15 amino acids. Germline V lookup: CDR1 SGHVS, CDR2 FNYEAQ. The CDR3 DNA reads as TGTGCCAGCAGCTTAGAAAGCGGGAGTATCTACGAGCAGTACTTC. It specifies CASSLESGSIYEQYF.

The chain combines TRBV4-1 with TRBJ2-1, with unresolved D. With 1 base removed from V and 3 bases from J, the gap between germline ends came to 10 bases. The CDR3 length is 15 residues. Germline CDR1 MGHRA, CDR2 YSYEKL. In DNA form, the CDR3 reads TGCGCCAGCAGCCAAGGCGCGCGGAACTACAATGAGCAGTTCTTC. It yields the protein CASSQGARNYNEQFF.